The clone carrying this TCR beta chain appeared a single time. The antigen is undetermined. The sample is drawn from a study of cytomegalovirus exposure and HLA in healthy donors. Study-level background: A preliminary data release comprised 70 million to 95 million unique TCRs obtained from HLA-typed donors.

Study observations and caveats: Within an earlier analysis, most TCR beta V segments proved productive either about 87% or about 30% of the time. Further analysis, carried out later, found HLA-associated TCR beta chains more clonally expanded than equally common other chains. Apparent HLA restriction characterized most CMV-associated TCR beta chains in a later analysis.

The PCR ran on 60 Vbeta and 13 Jbeta primers. Here immunoSEQ multiplex PCR was the method, and the copy in TCRdb shows in-frame clones only, minus some. The data hold tens of thousands of clones, with approximately 82% observed a single time. The sample was PBMCs. The sequence derives from a woman under 30 in good health and CMV-seropositive.

DNA for the CDR3: TGCAGCGTTGTATTAGTGGGGGGATCCCCTAATGAAAAACTGTTTTTT. Protein sequence: CSVVLVGGSPNEKLFF. V is TRBV29-1 and J is TRBJ1-4, with D perhaps TRBD1 (5 bases). Germline V gene data show CDR1 as SQVTM and CDR2 as ANQGSEA. V was trimmed by 4 bases and J by 3 bases, leaving 18 bases between them. The CDR3 length is 16 residues.